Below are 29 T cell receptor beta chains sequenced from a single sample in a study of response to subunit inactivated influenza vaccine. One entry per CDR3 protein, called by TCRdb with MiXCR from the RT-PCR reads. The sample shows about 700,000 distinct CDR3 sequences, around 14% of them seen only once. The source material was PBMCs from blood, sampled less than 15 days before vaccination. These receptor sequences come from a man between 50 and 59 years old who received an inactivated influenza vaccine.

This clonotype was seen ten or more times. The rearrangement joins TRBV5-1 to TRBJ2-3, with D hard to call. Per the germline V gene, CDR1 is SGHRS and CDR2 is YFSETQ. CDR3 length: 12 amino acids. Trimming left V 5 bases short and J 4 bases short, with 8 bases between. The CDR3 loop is CASSIASDTQYF. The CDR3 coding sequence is TGCGCCAGCAGTATAGCTTCAGATACGCAGTATTTT. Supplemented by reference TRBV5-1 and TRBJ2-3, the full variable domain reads KAGVTQTPRYLIKTRGQQVTLSCSPISGHRSVSWYQQTPGQGLQFLFEYFSETQRNKGNFPGRFSGRQFSNSRSEMNVSTLELGDSALYLCASSIASDTQYFGPGTRLTVL.

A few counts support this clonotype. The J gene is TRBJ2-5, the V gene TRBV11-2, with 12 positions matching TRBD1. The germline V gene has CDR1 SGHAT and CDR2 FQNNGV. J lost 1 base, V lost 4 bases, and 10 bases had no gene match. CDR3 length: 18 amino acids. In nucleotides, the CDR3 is TGTGCCAGCAGCTGGGGACAGGGGGCCGGGCGTTTCCAAGAGACCCAGTACTTC. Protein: CASSWGQGAGRFQETQYF.

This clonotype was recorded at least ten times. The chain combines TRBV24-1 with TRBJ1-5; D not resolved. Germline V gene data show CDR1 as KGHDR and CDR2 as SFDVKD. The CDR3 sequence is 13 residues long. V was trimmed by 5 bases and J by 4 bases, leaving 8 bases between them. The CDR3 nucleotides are TGTGCCACCAGTGGGCTCGGGAATCAGCCCCAGCATTTT. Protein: CATSGLGNQPQHF.

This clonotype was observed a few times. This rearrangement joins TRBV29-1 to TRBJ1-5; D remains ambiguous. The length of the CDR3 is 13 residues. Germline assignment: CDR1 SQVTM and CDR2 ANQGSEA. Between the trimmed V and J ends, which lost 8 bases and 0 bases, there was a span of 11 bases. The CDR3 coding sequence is TGCAGCATCCGGACGGGTAGCAATCAGCCCCAGCATTTT. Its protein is CSIRTGSNQPQHF.

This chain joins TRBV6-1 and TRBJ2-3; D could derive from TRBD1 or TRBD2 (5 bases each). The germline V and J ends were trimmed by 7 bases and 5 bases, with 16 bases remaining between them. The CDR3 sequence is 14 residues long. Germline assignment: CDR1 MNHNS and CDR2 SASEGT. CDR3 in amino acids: CASNRGSSEDTQYF. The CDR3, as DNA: TGTGCCAGCAACCGGGGCTCCAGTGAAGATACGCAGTATTTT.

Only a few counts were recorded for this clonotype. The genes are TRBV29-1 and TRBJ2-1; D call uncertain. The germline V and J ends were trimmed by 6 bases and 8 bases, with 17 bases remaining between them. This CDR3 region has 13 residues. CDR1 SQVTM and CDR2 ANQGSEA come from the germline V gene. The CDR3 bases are TGCAGCGTGATTCCCCTACGGGTCCATGAGCAGTTCTTC. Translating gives CSVIPLRVHEQFF.

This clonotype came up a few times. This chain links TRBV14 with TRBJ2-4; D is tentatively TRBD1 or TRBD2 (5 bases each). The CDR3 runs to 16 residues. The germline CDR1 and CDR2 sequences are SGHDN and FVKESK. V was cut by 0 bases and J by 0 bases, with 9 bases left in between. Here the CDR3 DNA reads TGTGCCAGCAGCCAAGATAGGGACCTAGCCAAAAACATTCAGTACTTC. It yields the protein CASSQDRDLAKNIQYF.

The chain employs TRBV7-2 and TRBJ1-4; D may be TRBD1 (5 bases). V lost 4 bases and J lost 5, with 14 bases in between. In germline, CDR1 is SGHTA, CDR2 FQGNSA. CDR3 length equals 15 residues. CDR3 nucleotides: TGTGCCAGCAGCTCGTCGGGACGGACAAATGAAAAACTGTTTTTT. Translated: CASSSSGRTNEKLFF.

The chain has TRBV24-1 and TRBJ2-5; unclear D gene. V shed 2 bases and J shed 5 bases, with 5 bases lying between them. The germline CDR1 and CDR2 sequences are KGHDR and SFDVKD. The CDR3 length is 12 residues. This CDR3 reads CATSDSLETQYF. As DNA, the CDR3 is TGTGCCACCAGTGATTCTTTGGAGACCCAGTACTTC.

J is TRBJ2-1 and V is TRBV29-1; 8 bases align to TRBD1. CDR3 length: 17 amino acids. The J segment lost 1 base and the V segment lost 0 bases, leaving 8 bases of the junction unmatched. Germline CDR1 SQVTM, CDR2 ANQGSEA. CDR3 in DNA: TGCAGCGTTGAAGAACAGGGGGAGATTTCATCCTACAATGAGCAGTTCTTC. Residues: CSVEEQGEISSYNEQFF.

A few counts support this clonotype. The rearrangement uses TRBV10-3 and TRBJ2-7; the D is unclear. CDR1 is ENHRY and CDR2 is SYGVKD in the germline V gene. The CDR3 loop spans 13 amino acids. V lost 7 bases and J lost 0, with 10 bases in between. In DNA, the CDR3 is TGTGCCATCAAGGGTGCGAGCTCCTACGAGCAGTACTTC. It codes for CAIKGASSYEQYF.

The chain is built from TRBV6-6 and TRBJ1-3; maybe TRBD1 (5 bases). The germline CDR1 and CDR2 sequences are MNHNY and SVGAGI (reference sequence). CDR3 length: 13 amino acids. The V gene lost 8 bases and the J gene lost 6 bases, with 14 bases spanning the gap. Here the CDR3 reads CASWTPSENTIYF. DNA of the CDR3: TGTGCCAGCTGGACACCCTCGGAAAACACCATATATTTT.

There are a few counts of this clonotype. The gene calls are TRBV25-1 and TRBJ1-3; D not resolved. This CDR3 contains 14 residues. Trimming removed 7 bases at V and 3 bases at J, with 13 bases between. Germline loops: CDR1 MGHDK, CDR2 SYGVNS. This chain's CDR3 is CASNAAGFGNTIYF. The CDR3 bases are TGTGCCAGCAATGCGGCGGGGTTTGGAAACACCATATATTTT.

CDR3 amino acids: CASSLESDTQYF. CDR3 nucleotides: TGTGCCAGCAGCTTAGAATCAGATACGCAGTATTTT. This chain connects TRBV7-8 to TRBJ2-3; D remains ambiguous. With 1 base removed from V and 4 bases from J, the gap between germline ends came to 3 bases. The CDR3 sequence is 12 residues long. CDR1 SGHVS and CDR2 FQNEAQ come from the germline V gene.

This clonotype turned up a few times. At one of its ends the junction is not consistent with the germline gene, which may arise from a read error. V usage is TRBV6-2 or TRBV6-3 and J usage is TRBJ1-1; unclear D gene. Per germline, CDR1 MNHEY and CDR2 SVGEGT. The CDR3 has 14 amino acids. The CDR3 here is CASSDSGGNTEAFF. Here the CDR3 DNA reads TGTGCCAGCAGTGACTCAGGAGGCAACACTGAAGCTTTCTTT.

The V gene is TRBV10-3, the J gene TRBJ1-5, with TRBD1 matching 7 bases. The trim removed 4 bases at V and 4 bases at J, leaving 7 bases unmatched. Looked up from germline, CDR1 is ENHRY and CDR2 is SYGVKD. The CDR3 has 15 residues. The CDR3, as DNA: TGTGCCATCAGTGTACCCTGGACAGGAAATCAGCCCCAGCATTTT. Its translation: CAISVPWTGNQPQHF.

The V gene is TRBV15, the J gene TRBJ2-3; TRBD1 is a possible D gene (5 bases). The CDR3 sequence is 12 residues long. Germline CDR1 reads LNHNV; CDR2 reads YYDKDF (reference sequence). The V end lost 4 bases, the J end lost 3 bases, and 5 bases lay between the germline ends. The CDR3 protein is CATSKGTDTQYF. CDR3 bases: TGTGCCACCAGCAAGGGGACAGATACGCAGTATTTT. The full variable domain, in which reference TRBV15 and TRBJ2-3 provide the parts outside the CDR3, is DAMVIQNPRYQVTQFGKPVTLSCSQTLNHNVMYWYQQKSSQAPKLLFHYYDKDFNNEADTPDNFQSRRPNTSFCFLDIRSPGLGDTAMYLCATSKGTDTQYFGPGTRLTVL.

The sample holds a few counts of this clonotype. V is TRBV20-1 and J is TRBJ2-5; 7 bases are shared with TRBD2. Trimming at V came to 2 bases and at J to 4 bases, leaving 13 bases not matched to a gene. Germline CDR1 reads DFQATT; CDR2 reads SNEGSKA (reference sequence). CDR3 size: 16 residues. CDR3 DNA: TGCAGTGCTAGAAAATTACCGGGAGGCTGGGGAGAGACCCAGTACTTC. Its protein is CSARKLPGGWGETQYF.

The CDR3: CASSAAHHPREQYF. The CDR3 DNA sequence: TGTGCCAGCAGCGCCGCCCACCATCCCCGCGAGCAGTACTTC. J is TRBJ2-7 and V is TRBV27, with D unresolved. The CDR3 contains 14 residues. The germline gives CDR1 MNHEY, CDR2 SMNVEV (reference sequence). V lost 6 bases to trimming and J lost 6 bases, with 18 bases between them.

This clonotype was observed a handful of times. The CDR3, as DNA: TGTGCCAGCAGCCATACCGGGACTCCGGATCCCTACGAGCAGTACTTC. Translating gives CASSHTGTPDPYEQYF. The V and J genes are TRBV7-9 and TRBJ2-7; D is perhaps TRBD2 (6 bases). CDR1 SEHNR and CDR2 FQNEAQ come from the germline V gene (reference sequence). V lost 5 bases and J 2 bases, leaving 19 bases between the germline ends. CDR3 length: 16 amino acids.

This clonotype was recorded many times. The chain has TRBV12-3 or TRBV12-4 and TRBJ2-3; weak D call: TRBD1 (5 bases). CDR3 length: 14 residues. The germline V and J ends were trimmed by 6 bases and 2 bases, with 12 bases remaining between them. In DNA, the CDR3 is TGTGCCAGCAGGATGACAGATCTCACAGATACGCAGTATTTT. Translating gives CASRMTDLTDTQYF.

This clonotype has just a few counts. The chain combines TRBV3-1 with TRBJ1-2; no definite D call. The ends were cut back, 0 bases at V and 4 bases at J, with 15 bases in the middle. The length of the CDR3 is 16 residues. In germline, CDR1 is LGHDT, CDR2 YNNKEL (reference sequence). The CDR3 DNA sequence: TGTGCCAGCAGCCAAGAGGTCCACAGCCGGGGCTATGGCTACACCTTC. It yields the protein CASSQEVHSRGYGYTF.

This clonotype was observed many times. This CDR3 is CASSLGDFGYGYTF. In DNA form, the CDR3 reads TGCGCCAGCAGCTTGGGGGATTTCGGCTATGGCTACACCTTC. The J gene is TRBJ1-2, the V gene TRBV5-1, with unresolved D. CDR1 is SGHRS, CDR2 YFSETQ, per germline. The CDR3 loop spans 14 amino acids. V dropped 0 bases and J dropped 4 bases, with 10 bases sitting between them.

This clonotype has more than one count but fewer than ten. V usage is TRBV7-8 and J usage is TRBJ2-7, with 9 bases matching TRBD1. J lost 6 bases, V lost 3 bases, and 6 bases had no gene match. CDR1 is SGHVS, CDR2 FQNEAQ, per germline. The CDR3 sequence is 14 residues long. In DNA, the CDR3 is TGTGCCAGCAGCTTCCGGGACAGGGTCTTCGAGCAGTACTTC. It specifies CASSFRDRVFEQYF.

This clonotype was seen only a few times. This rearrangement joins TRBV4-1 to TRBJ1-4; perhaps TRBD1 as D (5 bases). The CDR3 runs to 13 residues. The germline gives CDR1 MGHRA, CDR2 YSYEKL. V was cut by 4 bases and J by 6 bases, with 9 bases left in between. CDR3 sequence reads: CASSRGTDEKLFF. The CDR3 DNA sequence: TGCGCCAGCAGCCGTGGGACGGATGAAAAACTGTTTTTT.

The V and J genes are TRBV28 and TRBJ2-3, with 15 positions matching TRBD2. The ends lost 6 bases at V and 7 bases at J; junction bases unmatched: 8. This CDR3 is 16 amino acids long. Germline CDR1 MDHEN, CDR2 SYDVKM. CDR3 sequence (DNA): TGTGCCAGCAGACTTCCGGGACTAGCGGGAGGAAATACGCAGTATTTT. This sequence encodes CASRLPGLAGGNTQYF.

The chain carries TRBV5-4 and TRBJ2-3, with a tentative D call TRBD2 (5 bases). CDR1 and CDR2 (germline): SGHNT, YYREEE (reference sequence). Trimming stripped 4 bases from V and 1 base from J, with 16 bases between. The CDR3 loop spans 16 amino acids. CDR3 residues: CASSNPQAGRTDTQYF. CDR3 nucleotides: TGTGCCAGCAGCAACCCCCAGGCGGGTCGCACAGATACGCAGTATTTT.

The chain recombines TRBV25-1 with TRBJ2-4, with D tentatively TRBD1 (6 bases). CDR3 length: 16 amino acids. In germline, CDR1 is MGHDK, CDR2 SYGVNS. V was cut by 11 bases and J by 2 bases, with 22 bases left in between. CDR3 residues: CASRGHRVWSKNIQYF. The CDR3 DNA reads TGTGCCTCTCGGGGCCACAGGGTTTGGTCCAAAAACATTCAGTACTTC.

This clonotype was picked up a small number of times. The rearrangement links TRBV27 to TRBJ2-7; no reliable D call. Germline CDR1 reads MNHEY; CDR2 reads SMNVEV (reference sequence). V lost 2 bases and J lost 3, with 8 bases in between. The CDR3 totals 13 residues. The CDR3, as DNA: TGTGCCAGCAGTTTAAAGGGCAACTACGAGCAGTACTTC. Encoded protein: CASSLKGNYEQYF.